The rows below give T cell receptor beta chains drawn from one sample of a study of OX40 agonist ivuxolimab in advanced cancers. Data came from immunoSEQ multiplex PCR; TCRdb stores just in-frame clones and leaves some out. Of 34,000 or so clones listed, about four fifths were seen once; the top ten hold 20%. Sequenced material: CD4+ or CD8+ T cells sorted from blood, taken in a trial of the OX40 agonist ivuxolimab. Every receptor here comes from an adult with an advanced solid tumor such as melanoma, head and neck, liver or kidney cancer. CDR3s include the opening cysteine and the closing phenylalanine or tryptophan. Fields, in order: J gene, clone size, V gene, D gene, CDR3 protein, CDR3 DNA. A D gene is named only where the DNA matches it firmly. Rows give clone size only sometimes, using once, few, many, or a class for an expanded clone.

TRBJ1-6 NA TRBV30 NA CAWRRSEGPLHF TGTGCCTGGAGACGGTCTGAGGGGCCCCTCCACTTT
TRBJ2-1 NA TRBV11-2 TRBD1 CASSWGQYNEQFF TGTGCCAGCAGCTGGGGACAGTACAATGAGCAGTTCTTC
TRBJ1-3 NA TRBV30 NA CAWTPDSNSGNTIYF TGTGCCTGGACGCCGGACAGCAACTCTGGAAACACCATATATTTT
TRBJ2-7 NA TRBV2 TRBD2 CASSEAERGPYEQYF TGTGCCAGCAGTGAAGCCGAGCGGGGGCCTTACGAGCAGTACTTC
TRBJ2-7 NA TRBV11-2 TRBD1 CASSPRDRTYEQYF TGTGCCAGCAGCCCAAGGGACAGGACCTACGAGCAGTACTTC
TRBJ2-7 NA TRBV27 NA CASSSRGGTPYEQYF TGTGCCAGCAGTTCCAGAGGCGGGACACCCTACGAGCAGTACTTC
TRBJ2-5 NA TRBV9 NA CASSASVRTNKETQYF TGTGCCAGCAGCGCCTCGGTTCGGACTAACAAAGAGACCCAGTACTTC
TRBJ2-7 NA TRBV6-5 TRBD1 CASSYSGTGVYEQYF TGTGCCAGCAGTTACTCCGGGACAGGGGTCTACGAGCAGTACTTC
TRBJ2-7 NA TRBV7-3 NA CASSPGLTGLSEQYF TGTGCCAGCAGCCCGGGGCTGACGGGACTTAGCGAGCAGTACTTC
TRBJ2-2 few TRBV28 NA CASSVHQGKANTGELFF TGTGCCAGCAGTGTTCATCAGGGGAAGGCGAACACCGGGGAGCTGTTTTTT
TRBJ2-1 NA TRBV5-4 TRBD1 CASSPTLGTGIFNEQFF TGTGCCAGCAGCCCAACATTAGGGACAGGGATATTCAATGAGCAGTTCTTC
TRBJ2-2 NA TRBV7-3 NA CASSLTFGTGELFF TGTGCCAGCAGCTTAACTTTCGGCACCGGGGAGCTGTTTTTT
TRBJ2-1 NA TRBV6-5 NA CASSYSSEPYNEQFF TGTGCCAGCAGTTACTCAAGCGAACCCTACAATGAGCAGTTCTTC
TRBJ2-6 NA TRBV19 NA CASSQVSGANVLTF TGTGCCAGTAGTCAGGTCTCTGGGGCCAACGTCCTGACTTTC
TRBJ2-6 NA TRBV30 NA CAWTPSGANVLTF TGTGCCTGGACCCCCTCTGGGGCCAACGTCCTGACTTTC
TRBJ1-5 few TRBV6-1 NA CASTLNRSNQPQHF TGTGCCAGCACTCTGAACAGGAGCAATCAGCCCCAGCATTTT
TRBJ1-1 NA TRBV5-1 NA CASSEGMGNTEAFF TGCGCCAGCAGCGAAGGGATGGGAAACACTGAAGCTTTCTTT
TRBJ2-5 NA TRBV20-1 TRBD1 CSAYRGETQYF TGCAGTGCTTACAGGGGGGAGACCCAGTACTTC
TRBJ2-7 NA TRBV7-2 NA CASSLEVPGGQYF TGTGCCAGCAGCTTAGAAGTCCCCGGGGGGCAGTACTTC
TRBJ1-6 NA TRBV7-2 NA CASSFPVSPLHF TGTGCCAGCAGCTTCCCCGTCTCACCCCTCCACTTT
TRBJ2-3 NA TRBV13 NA CASSLLLGAIPTDTQYF TGTGCCAGCAGCTTACTGCTGGGGGCCATACCCACAGATACGCAGTATTTT
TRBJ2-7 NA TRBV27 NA CASSFPLAPEQYF TGTGCCAGCAGTTTTCCCCTAGCTCCCGAGCAGTACTTC
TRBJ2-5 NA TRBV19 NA CASSTGWGKETQYF TGTGCCAGTAGTACCGGTTGGGGTAAAGAGACCCAGTACTTC
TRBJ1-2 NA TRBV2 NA CASSDTHYGYTF TGTGCCAGCAGTGACACCCACTATGGCTACACCTTC
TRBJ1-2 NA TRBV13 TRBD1 CASSGDREYGYTF TGTGCCAGCAGCGGGGACAGGGAGTATGGCTACACCTTC
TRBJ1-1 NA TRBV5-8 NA CASSPPLNTEAFF TGTGCCAGCAGTCCGCCCCTGAACACTGAAGCTTTCTTT
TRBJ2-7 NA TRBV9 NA CASSGRAVPYEQYF TGTGCCAGCAGCGGGAGGGCCGTACCCTACGAGCAGTACTTC
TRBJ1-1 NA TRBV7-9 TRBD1 CASSRDRGTEAFF TGTGCCAGCAGCCGGGACAGGGGCACTGAAGCTTTCTTT
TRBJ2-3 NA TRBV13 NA CASSFKSDWTSTDTQYF TGTGCCAGCAGCTTCAAGTCGGACTGGACAAGCACAGATACGCAGTATTTT
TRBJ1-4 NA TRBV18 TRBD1 CASSNMTGSINEKLFF TGTGCCAGCTCAAACATGACAGGGAGTATTAATGAAAAACTGTTTTTT
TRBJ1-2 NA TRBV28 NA CASSFGGVGNYGYTF TGTGCCAGCAGTTTTGGGGGCGTGGGTAACTATGGCTACACCTTC
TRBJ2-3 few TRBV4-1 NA CASREGKGLDTQYF TGCGCCAGCAGGGAGGGGAAGGGCCTCGATACGCAGTATTTT
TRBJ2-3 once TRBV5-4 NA CASRMEADTQYF TGTGCCAGCAGAATGGAGGCAGATACGCAGTATTTT